The table lists the clone carrying this T cell receptor (beta chain) with many counts. Antigen unknown. Trimming left V 8 bases short and J 5 bases short, with 18 bases between. CDR3 length: 13 residues. Germline values: CDR1 DFQATT, CDR2 SNEGSKA (reference sequence). TCR cDNA libraries came from RNA via a modified published protocol. Each CDR3 protein is one row after TCRdb ran MiXCR on the 5' RACE reads. Of a few hundred thousand distinct CDR3 sequences in the sample, over 25% were seen once. This sample was included in a study of identical twins' blood T cells. On the study more broadly: About six alpha and six beta libraries together yielded 45 million or so reads. Broader study findings: Each donor's most abundant TCRbeta clonotypes shared more CDR3 sequences with her twin than unrelated donors. Twins shared about as many clonotypes as their cloneset sizes predicted.

This receptor was obtained from a woman aged 18 to 55 in good health. The chain uses TRBV20-1 and TRBJ2-5; a weak D match, TRBD2 (5 bases). Sample: PBMCs. This CDR3 reads CSPKVLAWETQYF. CDR3 nucleotides: TGCAGTCCGAAAGTCCTAGCTTGGGAGACCCAGTACTTC.